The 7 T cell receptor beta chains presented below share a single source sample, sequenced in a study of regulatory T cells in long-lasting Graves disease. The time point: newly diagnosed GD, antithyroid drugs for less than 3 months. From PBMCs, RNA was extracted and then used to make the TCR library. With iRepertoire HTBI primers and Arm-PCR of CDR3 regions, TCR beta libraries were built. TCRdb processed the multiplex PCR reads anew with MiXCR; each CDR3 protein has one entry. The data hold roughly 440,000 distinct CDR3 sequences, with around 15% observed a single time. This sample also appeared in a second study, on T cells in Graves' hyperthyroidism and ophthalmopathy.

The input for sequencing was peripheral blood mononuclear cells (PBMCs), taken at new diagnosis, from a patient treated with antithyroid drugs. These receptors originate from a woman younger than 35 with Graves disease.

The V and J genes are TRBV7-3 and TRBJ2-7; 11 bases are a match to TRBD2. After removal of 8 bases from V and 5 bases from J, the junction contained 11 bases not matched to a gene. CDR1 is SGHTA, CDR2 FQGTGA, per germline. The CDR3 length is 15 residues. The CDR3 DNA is TGTGCCAGCGGACAAAGACTAGCGGGAACCCACGAGCAGTACTTC. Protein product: CASGQRLAGTHEQYF.

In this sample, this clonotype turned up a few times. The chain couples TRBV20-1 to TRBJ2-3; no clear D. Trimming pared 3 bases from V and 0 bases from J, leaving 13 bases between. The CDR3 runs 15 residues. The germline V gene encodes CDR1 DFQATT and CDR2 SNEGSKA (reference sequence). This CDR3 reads CSASIIRLSTDTQYF. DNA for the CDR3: TGCAGTGCTAGTATTATTCGTCTAAGCACAGATACGCAGTATTTT.

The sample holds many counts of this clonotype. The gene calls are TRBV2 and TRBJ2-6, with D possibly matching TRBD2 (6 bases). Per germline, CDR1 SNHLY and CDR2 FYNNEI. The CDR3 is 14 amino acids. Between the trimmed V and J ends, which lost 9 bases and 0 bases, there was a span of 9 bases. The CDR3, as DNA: TGTGCCAGTACGGGGGACTCTGGGGCCAACGTCCTGACTTTC. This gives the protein CASTGDSGANVLTF.

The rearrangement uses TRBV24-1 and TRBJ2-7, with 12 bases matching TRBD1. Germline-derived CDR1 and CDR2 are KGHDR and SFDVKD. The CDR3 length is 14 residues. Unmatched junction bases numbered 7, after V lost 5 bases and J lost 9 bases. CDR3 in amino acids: CATSGPGQGAAQYF. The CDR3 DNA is TGTGCCACCAGTGGCCCGGGACAGGGGGCTGCGCAGTACTTC.

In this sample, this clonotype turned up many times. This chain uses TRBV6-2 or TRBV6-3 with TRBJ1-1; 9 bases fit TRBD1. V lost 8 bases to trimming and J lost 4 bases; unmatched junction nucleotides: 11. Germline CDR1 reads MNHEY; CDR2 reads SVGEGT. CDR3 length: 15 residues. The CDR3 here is CASATGGRVSTEAFF. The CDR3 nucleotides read TGTGCCAGCGCTACAGGGGGCCGAGTAAGCACTGAAGCTTTCTTT.

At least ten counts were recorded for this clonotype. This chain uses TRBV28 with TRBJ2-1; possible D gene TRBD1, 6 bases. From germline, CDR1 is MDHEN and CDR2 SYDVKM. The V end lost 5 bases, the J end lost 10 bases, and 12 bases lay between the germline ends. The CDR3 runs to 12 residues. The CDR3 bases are TGTGCCAGCAGTGTAGGGACACCCGAGCAGTTCTTC. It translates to CASSVGTPEQFF.

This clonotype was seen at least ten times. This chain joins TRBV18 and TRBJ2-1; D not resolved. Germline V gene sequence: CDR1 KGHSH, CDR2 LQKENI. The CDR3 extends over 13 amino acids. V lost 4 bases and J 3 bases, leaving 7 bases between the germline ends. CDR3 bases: TGTGCCAGCTCACTCATCGACTACAATGAGCAGTTCTTC. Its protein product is CASSLIDYNEQFF.